The 14 T cell receptor beta chains below were found in one sample sequenced in a study of OX40 agonist ivuxolimab in advanced cancers. Generated by immunoSEQ multiplex PCR, the TCRdb table keeps only in-frame clones and is missing some. This sample carries around 76,000 clones, about 88% of them seen once, and the ten largest clones take roughly 8%. The sample consisted of CD4+ or CD8+ T cells sorted from blood, taken in a trial of the OX40 agonist ivuxolimab. These receptors all stem from an adult with an advanced solid tumor such as melanoma, head and neck, liver or kidney cancer.

The chain joins TRBV19 to TRBJ2-1; 7 bases match TRBD1. Germline V lookup: CDR1 LNHDA, CDR2 SQIVND (reference sequence). This CDR3 is built from 14 residues. The ends lost 7 bases at V and 6 bases at J; junction bases unmatched: 9. This chain's CDR3 is CASINRGRSNEQFF. In DNA form, the CDR3 reads TGTGCCAGTATTAACAGGGGTAGAAGCAATGAGCAGTTCTTC.

This rearrangement joins TRBV6-6 to TRBJ1-1; D not resolved. V was shortened by 0 bases and J by 1 base, with 9 bases between the two germline ends. The CDR3 loop spans 15 amino acids. Looked up from germline, CDR1 is MNHNY and CDR2 is SVGAGI (reference sequence). The CDR3 loop is CASSYSRVENTEAFF. In DNA form, the CDR3 reads TGTGCCAGCAGTTACTCGAGGGTGGAGAACACTGAAGCTTTCTTT.

V is TRBV2 and J is TRBJ2-5, with a tentative D call TRBD1 (5 bases). The germline V and J ends were trimmed by 3 bases and 5 bases, with 13 bases remaining between them. The CDR3 totals 14 residues. Germline V gene lookup returns CDR1 SNHLY and CDR2 FYNNEI. Written as DNA, the CDR3 is TGTGCCAGCAGTGATCCCAGGGATGGCGAGACCCAGTACTTC. Translation gives CASSDPRDGETQYF.

The rearrangement uses TRBV5-1 and TRBJ2-7, with 11 positions matching TRBD1. V trimming: 4 bases; J trimming: 4 bases; junction bases outside the gene matches: 4. CDR3 length: 14 amino acids. CDR1 and CDR2 from the germline V gene are SGHRS and YFSETQ. CDR3 loop: CASSGTGGGYEQYF. CDR3 bases: TGCGCCAGCAGCGGGACAGGGGGAGGATACGAGCAGTACTTC. The full variable domain, rest sourced from reference TRBV5-1 and TRBJ2-7, is KAGVTQTPRYLIKTRGQQVTLSCSPISGHRSVSWYQQTPGQGLQFLFEYFSETQRNKGNFPGRFSGRQFSNSRSEMNVSTLELGDSALYLCASSGTGGGYEQYFGPGTRLTVT.

This clone showed up just once. V usage is TRBV5-1 and J usage is TRBJ2-3; TRBD2 matches 12 bases. Germline V lookup: CDR1 SGHRS, CDR2 YFSETQ. V shed 4 bases, J shed 4 bases, and the junction held 7 bases outside the gene matches. The CDR3 length is 16 residues. The CDR3 reads CASSLGLAGYADTQYF. The DNA for the CDR3 is TGCGCCAGCAGCCTAGGACTAGCGGGGTATGCAGATACGCAGTATTTT.

The CDR3 reads CASSLEGQYTEAFF. CDR3 DNA: TGTGCCAGCAGCTTAGAGGGACAGTACACTGAAGCTTTCTTT. This rearrangement joins TRBV7-8 to TRBJ1-1; 7 bases map to TRBD1. Germline CDR1 and CDR2: SGHVS and FQNEAQ. The trim removed 1 base at V and 3 bases at J, leaving 2 bases unmatched. The CDR3 extends over 14 amino acids.

This chain connects TRBV7-2 to TRBJ1-5; maybe TRBD1 (5 bases). CDR1 SGHTA and CDR2 FQGNSA come from the germline V gene. The CDR3 contains 16 residues. With 1 base removed from V and 4 bases from J, the gap between germline ends came to 14 bases. CDR3: CASSLDGAGSNQPQHF. The CDR3 nucleotides read TGTGCCAGCAGCTTAGATGGGGCAGGGTCTAATCAGCCCCAGCATTTT.

J is TRBJ1-1 and V is TRBV11-2; D call uncertain. Germline V gene data show CDR1 as SGHAT and CDR2 as FQNNGV. The CDR3 is made up of 13 amino acids. V dropped 4 bases and J dropped 7 bases, with 13 bases sitting between them. CDR3 in amino acids: CASSSVGSSEAFF. The CDR3 nucleotides are TGTGCCAGCAGCTCAGTGGGGTCCAGTGAAGCTTTCTTT.

This clone has just a few counts. The J gene is TRBJ2-2, the V gene TRBV11-3; the D gene is possibly TRBD2 (7 bases). This CDR3 region has 18 residues. V lost 2 bases and J 3 bases, leaving 19 bases between the germline ends. The germline gives CDR1 SGHNT, CDR2 YENEEA. CDR3: CASSLFPGGPRDTGELFF. The CDR3 coding sequence is TGTGCCAGCAGCTTATTCCCGGGGGGCCCTCGAGACACCGGGGAGCTGTTTTTT. The variable domain in full, completed from reference TRBV11-3 and TRBJ2-2, reads EAGVVQSPRYKIIEKKQPVAFWCNPISGHNTLYWYLQNLGQGPELLIRYENEEAVDDSQLPKDRFSAERLKGVDSTLKIQPAELGDSAVYLCASSLFPGGPRDTGELFFGEGSRLTVL.

This chain joins TRBV18 and TRBJ2-7; 7 nucleotides align to TRBD1. CDR3 length: 14 amino acids. Germline V CDR1 and CDR2: KGHSH, LQKENI. Trimming cost V 2 bases and J 2 bases; bases outside gene matches: 3. This CDR3 reads CASSPIGGPYEQYF. CDR3 nucleotides: TGTGCCAGCTCACCAATAGGGGGCCCCTACGAGCAGTACTTC.

The J gene is TRBJ1-2, the V gene TRBV6-5, with TRBD1 matching 7 bases. Germline V gives CDR1 MNHEY, CDR2 SVGAGI. This CDR3 spans 14 amino acids. J lost 6 bases, V lost 0 bases, and 4 bases had no gene match. The CDR3 DNA reads TGTGCCAGCAGTTACTCGATAGGGGGCAATGGCTACACCTTC. The encoded protein is CASSYSIGGNGYTF.

CDR3 protein: CASSETEWAGELFF. CDR3 sequence (DNA): TGCGCCAGCAGTGAGACTGAGTGGGCCGGGGAGCTGTTTTTT. V is TRBV10-1 and J is TRBJ2-2; the D is unclear. The germline gives CDR1 WNHNN, CDR2 SYGVQD (reference sequence). Trimming left V 2 bases short and J 6 bases short, with 10 bases between. There are 14 residues in the CDR3.

This clone was seen only a few times. Written as DNA, the CDR3 is TGTGCCAGCAGCTCAACAGGGGGCCCAAGCAATCAGCCCCAGCATTTT. It encodes CASSSTGGPSNQPQHF. The chain couples TRBV7-9 to TRBJ1-5, with 9 bases that match TRBD1. The CDR3 spans 16 residues. Per the germline V gene, CDR1 is SEHNR and CDR2 is FQNEAQ (reference sequence). V dropped 4 bases and J dropped 1; count of bases not matched to a gene: 5.

This rearrangement joins TRBV28 to TRBJ1-5; TRBD1 matches at 7 bases. The CDR3 runs 15 residues. Unmatched junction bases numbered 9, after V lost 3 bases and J lost 7 bases. Germline CDR1 MDHEN, CDR2 SYDVKM. The CDR3 spells CASSLSAGGRQPQHF. The CDR3 DNA reads TGTGCCAGCAGTTTGTCGGCAGGGGGGAGACAGCCCCAGCATTTT.